This paragraph covers one T cell receptor beta chain sequence. What it binds is unknown. The data were obtained in a study of CD8+ T cells in alopecia areata. Overall study results and limits: Alopecia totalis/universalis scalp especially showed more expanded CD8+ clones than normal scalp.

Alopecia areata patients had lesional scalp punch biopsies and peripheral blood taken from them. PBMCs served as the source from which CD4+ and CD8+ T cells were sorted. There are 14 residues in the CDR3. Germline V CDR1 and CDR2: LGHNA, YSLEER. V was pared by 5 bases and J by 4 bases, with 12 bases between. The sequencing template was cDNA reverse transcribed from extracted RNA. Using immunoSEQ multiplex PCR, the repertoire was profiled, and TCRdb retains in-frame clones only, with some absent. The sample has about 130,000 clones; approximately 49% are singletons. Specimen: CD8+ T cells sorted from blood, collected at week 0. The TCR was taken from a human donor with alopecia areata. The V call is TRBV4-3, the J call TRBJ1-5, with a possible D match to TRBD1 (6 bases). CDR3 in amino acids: CASSLGRGNQPQHF. The CDR3 bases are TGCGCCAGCAGCTTAGGGAGGGGGAATCAGCCCCAGCATTTT.